This record covers a single T cell receptor (beta chain). The table came from immunoSEQ multiplex PCR; TCRdb's copy has only in-frame clones and leaves some out. Counted here are approximately 300,000 clones, around four fifths occurring once; the ten biggest clones make up about 2.1%. The V end was cut by 5 bases, the J end by 2 bases, with 10 bases between. This CDR3 is built from 14 residues. CDR1 is SGHTA and CDR2 is FQGTGA in the germline V gene. This sample is part of a study of Ad26.COV2.S vaccination and SARS-CoV-2 variants. This sample's treatment: 19 received Ad26.COV2.S at low or high dose, single or two shots; 5 received placebo; per-sample allocation not given. Sampling was done on day 63 after the first vaccine or placebo injection.

The V call is TRBV7-3, the J call TRBJ2-1, with D possibly matching TRBD1 (6 bases). The receptor's source is a person aged 18 to 65 who received the Ad26.COV2.S COVID-19 vaccine or a placebo. The sample consisted of peripheral blood, taken in a trial of Ad26.COV2.S vaccine versus placebo. The DNA of the CDR3 is TGTGCCAGCAGCCCGCAGGGGACCTACAATGAGCAGTTCTTC. It yields the protein CASSPQGTYNEQFF. The full variable domain, rest sourced from reference TRBV7-3 and TRBJ2-1, is GAGVSQTPSNKVTEKGKYVELRCDPISGHTALYWYRQSLGQGPEFLIYFQGTGAADDSGLPNDRFFAVRPEGSVSTLKIQRTERGDSAVYLCASSPQGTYNEQFFGPGTRLTVL.